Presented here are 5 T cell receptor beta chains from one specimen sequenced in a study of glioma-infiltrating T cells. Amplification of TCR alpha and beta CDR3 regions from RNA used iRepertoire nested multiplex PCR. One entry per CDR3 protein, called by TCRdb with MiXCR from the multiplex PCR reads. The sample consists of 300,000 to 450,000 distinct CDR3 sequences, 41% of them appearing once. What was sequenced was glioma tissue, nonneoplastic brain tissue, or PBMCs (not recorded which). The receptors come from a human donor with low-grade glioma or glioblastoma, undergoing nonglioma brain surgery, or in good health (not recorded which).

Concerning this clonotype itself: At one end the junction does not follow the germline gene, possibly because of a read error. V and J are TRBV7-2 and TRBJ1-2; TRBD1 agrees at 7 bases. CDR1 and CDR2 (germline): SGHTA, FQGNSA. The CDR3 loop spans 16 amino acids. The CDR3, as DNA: TGTGCCAGCAGCGCCTCGGGACAGCTTATGAACTATGTCTACACCTTC. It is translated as CASSASGQLMNYVYTF. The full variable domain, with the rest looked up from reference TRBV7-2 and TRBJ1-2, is GAGVSQSPSNKVTEKGKDVELRCDPISGHTALYWYRQSLGQGLEFLIYFQGNSAPDKSGLPSDRFSAERTGGSVSTLTIQRTQQEDSAVYLCASSASGQLMNYVYTFGSGTRLTVV.

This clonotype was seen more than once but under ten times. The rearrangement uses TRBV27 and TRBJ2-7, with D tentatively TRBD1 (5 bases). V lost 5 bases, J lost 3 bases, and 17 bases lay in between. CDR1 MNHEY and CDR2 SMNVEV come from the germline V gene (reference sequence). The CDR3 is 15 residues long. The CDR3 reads CASSPQGKHFYEQYF. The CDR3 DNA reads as TGTGCCAGCAGTCCCCAGGGTAAACACTTCTACGAGCAGTACTTC.

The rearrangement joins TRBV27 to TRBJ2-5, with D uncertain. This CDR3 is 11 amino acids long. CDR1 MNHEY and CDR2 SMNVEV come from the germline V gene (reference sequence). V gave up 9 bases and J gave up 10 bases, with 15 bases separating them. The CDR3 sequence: CARSKRRDQYF. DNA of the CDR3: TGTGCCAGGAGTAAGAGAAGAGACCAGTACTTC.

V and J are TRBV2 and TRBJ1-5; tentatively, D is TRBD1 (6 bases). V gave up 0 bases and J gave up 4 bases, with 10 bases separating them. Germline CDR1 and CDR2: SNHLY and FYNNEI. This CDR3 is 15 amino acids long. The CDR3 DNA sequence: TGTGCCAGCAGTGAAGCGGCCACAGGGAATCAGCCCCAGCATTTT. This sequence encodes CASSEAATGNQPQHF.

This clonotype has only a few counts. The CDR3 coding sequence is TGTGCCAGCAGCTTAAGTACTGCGGGACTGCCCTACAATGAGCAGTTCTTC. The encoded protein is CASSLSTAGLPYNEQFF. The chain has TRBV11-2 and TRBJ2-1, with a weak D call TRBD2 (6 bases). The CDR3 runs to 17 residues. Germline CDR1 SGHAT, CDR2 FQNNGV. V lost 2 bases, J lost 2 bases, and 16 bases lay in between.